Listed below are T cell receptor beta chains from one sample, sequenced in a study of human T cells and chemical hapten exposure. TCRdb ran MiXCR on the RACE reads and lists one entry per CDR3 protein. The table includes around 150,000 distinct CDR3 sequences, 13% to 15% detected once. Sequenced material: whole blood, taken in connection with sensitization to the hapten diphenylcyclopropenone (DPC). The receptor source for this set is a woman in her thirties with alopecia areata. Some clones in this sample may be carry-over from other donors' samples. The CDR3 runs from the conserved cysteine through the conserved F or W. D genes are given only for firm matches. Size values are once, few and many counts, or a class for expanded clones, and some rows have none.

>TRBD1|many|TRBV6-2/TRBV6-3|TRBJ1-2
CASLDRAYGYTF
TGTGCCAGCCTGGACAGGGCCTATGGCTACACCTTC
>-|-|TRBV18|TRBJ1-4
CASSQTSTNEKLFF
TGTGCCAGCTCACAAACATCGACTAATGAAAAACTGTTTTTT
>-|-|TRBV28|TRBJ1-4
CASSYPATNEKLFF
TGTGCCAGCAGCTACCCTGCAACTAATGAAAAACTGTTTTTT
>-|few|TRBV12-3/TRBV12-4|TRBJ1-4
CASRGTFEKLFF
TGTGCCAGCAGAGGGACATTTGAAAAACTGTTTTTT
>-|few|TRBV6-1|TRBJ1-4
CASSRGEANEKLFF
TGTGCTAGCAGCCGGGGGGAGGCTAATGAAAAACTGTTTTTT
>-|many|TRBV28|TRBJ1-6
CASSLGSNSPLHF
TGTGCCAGCAGTTTAGGGTCTAATTCACCCCTCCACTTT
>-|few|TRBV12-3/TRBV12-4|TRBJ1-2
CASSSPGTGLWSYTF
TGTGCCAGCAGTTCCCCAGGGACCGGGTTATGGAGCTACACCTTC
>TRBD2|-|TRBV20-1|TRBJ2-3
CSARLAGATDTQYF
TGCAGTGCTAGACTAGCGGGAGCAACTGATACGCAGTATTTT
>TRBD2|many|TRBV28|TRBJ2-7
CASRRQRGSYEQYF
TGTGCCAGCAGGCGGCAGCGGGGCTCCTACGAGCAGTACTTC
>TRBD1|-|TRBV20-1|TRBJ2-7
CSARDRPYELYF
TGCAGTGCCCGGGACAGACCCTACGAGCTGTACTTC
>TRBD1|few|TRBV5-1|TRBJ1-1
CASSPGTGIRAAFF
TGCGCCAGCAGCCCTGGGACAGGGATACGTGCAGCTTTCTTT
>-|-|TRBV10-3|TRBJ2-7
CAISEVRDEQYF
TGTGCCATCAGTGAGGTCCGGGACGAGCAGTACTTC
>TRBD1|-|TRBV19|TRBJ1-2
CASGPGTGRHGYTF
TGTGCCAGTGGACCCGGGACAGGGAGACATGGCTACACCTTC
>-|few|TRBV7-9|TRBJ2-4
CASSPSDRGADF
TGTGCCAGCAGCCCTAGCGACCGGGGGGCGGACTTC
>-|-|TRBV28|TRBJ1-5
CASSFGEPQHF
TGTGCCAGCAGTTTCGGGGAGCCCCAGCATTTT
>-|-|TRBV11-2|TRBJ2-6
CASSSNRLGRGLPSGANVLTF
TGTGCCAGCAGCTCCAACCGATTGGGCAGGGGTCTTCCCTCTGGGGCCAACGTCCTGACTTTC
>-|-|TRBV21-1|TRBJ2-3
CASRYSDTQYF
TGTGCCAGCAGGTACTCCGATACGCAGTATTTT
>-|-|TRBV7-2|TRBJ2-3
CASSFQGADTQYF
TGTGCCAGCAGCTTCCAAGGAGCAGATACGCAGTATTTT
>-|few|TRBV27|TRBJ1-1
CASSLNFLRGEWTEAFF
TGTGCCAGCAGTTTAAATTTTTTAAGGGGGGAGTGGACTGAAGCTTTCTTT
>TRBD1|few|TRBV7-2|TRBJ2-7
CASSLVGQGAGFYEQYF
TGTGCCAGCAGCTTAGTGGGACAGGGGGCCGGTTTTTACGAGCAGTACTTC
>TRBD1|many|TRBV7-6|TRBJ2-1
CASSSARLQGDNEQFF
TGTGCCAGCAGCTCCGCGAGGCTACAGGGGGACAATGAGCAGTTCTTC
>-|-|TRBV6-2/TRBV6-3|TRBJ1-1
CASSYSDTRTEAFF
TGTGCCAGCAGTTATTCGGACACCAGAACTGAAGCTTTCTTT
>-|-|TRBV4-1|TRBJ1-1
CASSHSRREQTVTEAFF
TGCGCCAGCAGCCATTCCAGGAGGGAACAGACAGTCACTGAAGCTTTCTTT
>-|-|TRBV6-1|TRBJ2-7
CASSESRDISYEQYF
TGTGCCAGCAGTGAATCAAGGGACATATCCTACGAGCAGTACTTC
>-|-|TRBV7-9|TRBJ2-3
CASSQVGDTQYF
TGTGCCAGCAGCCAAGTCGGAGATACGCAGTATTTT
>-|-|TRBV3-1|TRBJ2-5
CASSQVNEETQYF
TGTGCCAGCAGCCAAGTCAACGAAGAGACCCAATACTTC
>TRBD1|-|TRBV3-1|TRBJ2-7
CASSRTTGTVDYEQYF
TGTGCCAGCAGCCGCACAACCGGGACAGTGGACTACGAGCAGTACTTC
>TRBD1|-|TRBV6-2/TRBV6-3|TRBJ2-1
CASRSGGSYNEQFF
TGTGCCAGCAGGTCAGGGGGCTCCTACAATGAGCAGTTCTTC
>TRBD2|-|TRBV5-5|TRBJ2-1
CASSPTSGREISYNEQFF
TGTGCCAGCAGTCCGACTAGCGGGAGGGAGATCTCCTACAATGAGCAGTTCTTC
>-|-|TRBV27|TRBJ2-7
CASRHPLGEQYF
TGTGCCAGCAGACACCCCCTTGGGGAGCAGTACTTC
>TRBD2|few|TRBV2|TRBJ2-7
CASRTGTSPYEQYF
TGTGCCAGCAGGACCGGGACTAGTCCCTACGAGCAGTACTTC
>TRBD2|-|TRBV10-1|TRBJ2-3
CASSDTGGGTDTQYF
TGCGCCAGCAGTGATACGGGAGGTGGCACAGATACGCAGTATTTT
>-|-|TRBV11-2|TRBJ2-1
CASSLDRVLGYNEQFF
TGTGCCAGCAGCTTAGACCGGGTGCTCGGGTACAATGAGCAGTTCTTC
>TRBD2|-|TRBV7-2|TRBJ2-2
CASSRDGLAGGGELFF
TGTGCCAGCAGCCGTGACGGACTAGCGGGAGGCGGGGAGCTGTTTTTT
>-|-|TRBV12-3/TRBV12-4|TRBJ2-5
CASSLGLAQETQYF
TGTGCCAGCAGTTTAGGGTTAGCACAAGAGACCCAGTACTTC
>-|-|TRBV11-2|TRBJ2-6
CASSYRPGAGANVLTF
TGTGCCAGCAGCTACCGTCCAGGGGCTGGGGCCAACGTCCTGACTTTC
>TRBD1|-|TRBV7-2|TRBJ2-3
CASSPQGTLTDTQYF
TGTGCCAGCAGCCCACAGGGGACCCTCACAGATACGCAGTATTTT
>-|-|TRBV20-1|TRBJ2-7
CSAREARNEQYF
TGCAGTGCTAGAGAGGCGCGGAACGAGCAGTACTTC
>-|few|TRBV12-3/TRBV12-4|TRBJ2-7
CATSRLQGYEQYF
TGTGCCACCAGCCGACTCCAAGGGTACGAGCAGTACTTC
>TRBD2|few|TRBV7-9|TRBJ2-7
CASSLASRGKKYEQYF
TGTGCCAGCAGCTTAGCCTCGCGGGGGAAAAAGTACGAGCAGTACTTC
>-|few|TRBV29-1|TRBJ1-1
CSAGSLGRNTEAFF
TGCAGCGCGGGATCCCTTGGACGGAACACTGAAGCTTTCTTT
>-|-|TRBV24-1|TRBJ2-2
CATSSPWYTGELFF
TGTGCCACCAGCTCCCCCTGGTACACCGGGGAGCTGTTTTTT
>-|-|TRBV12-3/TRBV12-4|TRBJ1-1
CASTQGKNTEAFF
TGTGCCAGCACCCAAGGTAAAAACACTGAAGCTTTCTTT
>-|many|TRBV5-1|TRBJ2-3
CASSLVRDPILPDTQYF
TGCGCCAGCAGCTTGGTTCGGGACCCTATTTTACCAGATACGCAGTATTTT
>-|few|TRBV18|TRBJ1-4
CASSQGRNEKLFF
TGTGCCAGCTCACAGGGTCGGAATGAAAAACTGTTTTTT
>TRBD1|many|TRBV4-3|TRBJ1-2
CASSQARTGHYGYTF
TGCGCCAGCAGCCAAGCCCGGACAGGGCACTATGGCTACACCTTC
>TRBD2|-|TRBV18|TRBJ2-3
CASSPGLASSTDTQYF
TGTGCCAGCTCACCGGGACTAGCTTCGAGCACAGATACGCAGTATTTT
>-|-|TRBV7-9|TRBJ1-5
CASSTAGSNQPQHF
TGTGCCAGCAGCACGGCCGGTAGCAATCAGCCCCAGCATTTT